The sequence of this T cell receptor beta chain was determined in a study of T cells in Graves' hyperthyroidism and ophthalmopathy. What was amplified from RNA transcripts were TCR beta CDR3 regions. Using the HTBI primer set, a first-round RT-PCR was run on the TCR CDR3. A single record per CDR3 protein comes from TCRdb applying MiXCR to the multiplex PCR reads. This table has 800,000 or so distinct CDR3 sequences, about 38% appearing once. This clonotype was seen a single time. A much larger clone differs from this one at a single base, so this may be a read error. Germline CDR1 SGHAT, CDR2 FQNNGV. This CDR3 region has 12 residues.

Sequenced input: blood. This chain uses TRBV11-2 with TRBJ1-4; the match to TRBD1 covers 7 bases. This TCR derives from a man aged 18 to 29 with Graves' hyperthyroidism. CDR3 region: CASSRSGTALEF. The CDR3 bases are TGTGCCAGCAGCCGATCCGGGACAGCGCTAGAATTT.